This T cell receptor (beta chain) derives from a study of cytomegalovirus exposure and HLA in healthy donors. Study observations and caveats: A later analysis found first-cohort TCR clusters tended to co-occur in the 120 validation repertoires. Reports credit the classifier with highly specific, highly sensitive diagnosis of cytomegalovirus status. While the bulk of TCR sequences proved rare, some public TCRs turned up in many donors.

As to this clone: What it binds is not known.

V lost 0 bases, J lost 3 bases, and 11 bases lay in between. CDR3 length: 16 residues. Germline lookup yields CDR1 LGHNA and CDR2 YSLEER. Repertoires were generated with immunoSEQ multiplex PCR, while TCRdb's copy carries only in-frame clones and drops some. Of tens of thousands of clones detected, roughly 93% appear once; the ten largest clones hold approximately 3.8%. V is TRBV4-3 and J is TRBJ2-2, with a possible D match to TRBD1 (5 bases). Material for sequencing was PBMCs. This receptor was obtained from a woman in her twenties or thirties in good health and CMV-seronegative. DNA for the CDR3: TGCGCCAGCAGCCAAGATACCACAGGATACACCGGGGAGCTGTTTTTT. It translates to CASSQDTTGYTGELFF.